The T cell receptor (beta chain) described here comes from a study of cytomegalovirus exposure and HLA in healthy donors. This CDR3 has 14 residues. Germline CDR1 SGHVS, CDR2 FQNEAQ. Trimming cost V 3 bases and J 6 bases; bases outside gene matches: 5. 60 Vbeta and 13 Jbeta primers were used in PCR. Profiling relied on immunoSEQ multiplex PCR, and the TCRdb table lists in-frame clones only, not all of them. The sample shows about 110,000 clones, about 79% of them seen only once. The rearrangement uses TRBV7-8 and TRBJ1-2; 9 bases are a match to TRBD1. The sequencing input was PBMCs. The TCR sequence derives from a man aged 50 to 60 in good health and CMV-seropositive. Written as DNA, the CDR3 is TGTGCCAGCAGCTTCGGACAGGGGCTTAATGGCTACACCTTC. Translated: CASSFGQGLNGYTF. Variable domain in full (rest from reference TRBV7-8 and TRBJ1-2): GAGVSQSPRYKVAKRGQDVALRCDPISGHVSLFWYQQALGQGPEFLTYFQNEAQLDKSGLPSDRFFAERPEGSVSTLKIQRTQQEDSAVYLCASSFGQGLNGYTFGSGTRLTVV.